This T cell receptor (beta chain) was found in a study of shared clonotypes between healthy human individuals. Study observations and caveats: Among donors, sharing of clonotypes was expected to be affected by sequencing depth.

J gave up 1 base and V 8 bases, and 17 bases lay outside the gene matches. The CDR3 totals 18 residues. Per germline, CDR1 MNHEY and CDR2 SMNVEV (reference sequence). A word on this clone: Its antigen is unknown.

Sequencing used immunoSEQ multiplex PCR; TCRdb keeps in-frame clones, though not all of them. This repertoire shows 2 million to 2.5 million clones, 85% to 95% found once; its top ten account for under 0.45%. The sequenced sample consisted of naive CD4+ T cells from PBMCs. Subset indicated: CD45RA+ positively selected. The gene calls are TRBV27 and TRBJ1-2, with 9 bases that match TRBD1. The TCR comes from a man aged 18 to 29 in good health. Some clones in this sample may be carry-over from other donors' samples. The CDR3: CASRLLGIDRGINYGYTF. DNA for the CDR3: TGTGCCAGCCGTCTCTTAGGAATCGACAGGGGGATTAACTATGGCTACACCTTC.